These 18 T cell receptor beta chains were sequenced from one sample in a study of OX40 agonist ivuxolimab in advanced cancers. Repertoires were generated with immunoSEQ multiplex PCR, while TCRdb's copy carries only in-frame clones and drops some. The table records 45,000 to 65,000 clones, about 81% of them present only once. The starting material was CD4+ or CD8+ T cells sorted from blood, obtained in a trial of the OX40 agonist ivuxolimab. These receptors originate from an adult with an advanced solid tumor such as melanoma, head and neck, liver or kidney cancer.

This clone has just one count. The chain joins TRBV19 to TRBJ2-2; a possible D gene is TRBD2 (6 bases). Germline V gene data show CDR1 as LNHDA and CDR2 as SQIVND (reference sequence). The CDR3 loop spans 13 amino acids. Trimming pared 8 bases from V and 5 bases from J, leaving 12 bases between. CDR3 sequence (DNA): TGTGCCAGTGGTGGGGGGAAAACCGGGGAGCTGTTTTTT. Translating gives CASGGGKTGELFF.

The chain joins TRBV5-1 to TRBJ2-1; D remains ambiguous. CDR1 and CDR2 (germline): SGHRS, YFSETQ. This CDR3 is 13 amino acids long. V was shortened by 3 bases and J by 4 bases, with 8 bases between the two germline ends. The CDR3 DNA sequence: TGCGCCAGCAGCTCGGCCAGATACAATGAGCAGTTCTTC. Translated, it gives CASSSARYNEQFF.

J is TRBJ2-7 and V is TRBV6-5; D may correspond to TRBD1 or TRBD2 (5 bases each). The CDR3 covers 14 residues. The germline V and J ends were trimmed by 5 bases and 6 bases, with 17 bases remaining between them. Germline V lookup: CDR1 MNHEY, CDR2 SVGAGI. The CDR3 nucleotides read TGTGCCAGCAGTCCAATGTGGGGACCCAGCGAGCAGTACTTC. Amino acid sequence: CASSPMWGPSEQYF.

This clone was counted only a few times. V and J are TRBV7-6 and TRBJ1-6, with D unresolved. This CDR3 is built from 12 residues. CDR1 and CDR2 from the germline V gene are SGHVS and FNYEAQ. V lost 5 bases and J lost 5, with 4 bases in between. For the CDR3, the DNA is TGTGCCAGCAGCACAGATAATTCACCCCTCCACTTT. Translating gives CASSTDNSPLHF.

This rearrangement joins TRBV7-2 to TRBJ1-2; no clear D. V was pared by 2 bases and J by 2 bases, with 9 bases between. Germline CDR1 SGHTA, CDR2 FQGNSA. This CDR3 has 14 residues. The CDR3 is CASSLSAANYGYTF. The CDR3 bases are TGTGCCAGCAGCTTATCAGCCGCAAACTATGGCTACACCTTC.

This rearrangement joins TRBV7-2 to TRBJ1-5; 7 bases are a match to TRBD1. Germline CDR1 SGHTA, CDR2 FQGNSA. CDR3 length equals 16 residues. V was clipped by 3 bases and J by 0 bases; unmatched bases: 5. The CDR3 is CASSFGQAASNQPQHF. The CDR3 DNA sequence: TGTGCCAGCAGCTTCGGACAGGCAGCTAGCAATCAGCCCCAGCATTTT.

The chain carries TRBV7-9 and TRBJ2-7, with 13 nucleotides matching TRBD2. The CDR3 covers 13 residues. Per germline, CDR1 SEHNR and CDR2 FQNEAQ (reference sequence). With V trimmed by 5 bases and J by 7 bases, 2 bases remained unmatched. The CDR3, as DNA: TGTGCCAGCAGCCCGGGACTAGCGGGGGAGCAGTACTTC. Translating it yields CASSPGLAGEQYF.

The chain is built from TRBV5-1 and TRBJ2-2; maybe TRBD2 (5 bases). The CDR3 loop spans 15 amino acids. Trimming removed 5 bases at V and 0 bases at J, with 11 bases between. CDR1 and CDR2 (germline): SGHRS, YFSETQ. The chain's CDR3 is CASRRAAANTGELFF. CDR3 DNA sequence: TGCGCCAGCAGGAGGGCAGCAGCGAACACCGGGGAGCTGTTTTTT.

A few counts support this clone. V gene TRBV19 combines with J gene TRBJ1-5; possible D gene TRBD1, 6 bases. The CDR3 runs to 12 residues. Trimming left V 6 bases short and J 11 bases short, with 14 bases between. Germline-derived CDR1 and CDR2 are LNHDA and SQIVND (reference sequence). The CDR3 loop is CASRPREGAQHF. CDR3 nucleotides: TGTGCCAGTAGACCTCGTGAGGGGGCCCAGCATTTT.

This clone came up a few times. The V call is TRBV6-1, the J call TRBJ1-5; D not certain. V was trimmed by 3 bases and J by 6 bases, leaving 12 bases between them. The CDR3 contains 14 residues. In germline, CDR1 is MNHNS, CDR2 SASEGT. CDR3 nucleotide sequence: TGTGCCAGCAGTGAGGCAGGAAGTAGTCAGCCCCAGCATTTT. It yields the protein CASSEAGSSQPQHF.

The V and J genes are TRBV4-2 and TRBJ1-5; no clear D gene. V lost 5 bases to trimming and J lost 7 bases, with 12 bases between them. The CDR3 length is 13 residues. Germline CDR1 is LGHNA and CDR2 is YNFKEQ. As DNA, the CDR3 is TGTGCCAGCAGCTCGGCGGGTCGACAGCCCCAGCATTTT. This sequence encodes CASSSAGRQPQHF.

As concerns this clone: This sample also contains other DNA sequences that code for the same CDR3. This chain connects TRBV5-1 to TRBJ2-7; 9 bases match TRBD1. With 0 bases clipped from V and 6 bases from J, the junction kept 4 bases outside the gene matches. This CDR3 contains 14 residues. CDR1 is SGHRS and CDR2 is YFSETQ in the germline V gene. Here the CDR3 DNA reads TGCGCCAGCAGCTTGGGACAGGGGGGTGTCGAGCAGTACTTC. It is translated as CASSLGQGGVEQYF.

This clone has just a few counts. The chain combines TRBV5-1 with TRBJ1-2, with a weak D call TRBD1 (5 bases). The CDR3 is 14 residues long. V was cut by 0 bases and J by 4 bases, with 10 bases left in between. The V gene's germline CDR1 is SGHRS and CDR2 YFSETQ. CDR3 DNA sequence: TGCGCCAGCAGCTTGGTGGTAGGGGTCTATGGCTACACCTTC. Residues: CASSLVVGVYGYTF.

On this clone: Compared with germline, one end of the junction differs, possibly owing to a read error. The chain employs TRBV7-9 and TRBJ1-3; perhaps TRBD1 as D (5 bases). Germline values: CDR1 SEHNR, CDR2 FQNEAQ (reference sequence). The CDR3 has 15 amino acids. CDR3 amino acids: CASSLGESSGNTIYF. The CDR3 nucleotides are TGTGCCAGCAGTTTAGGGGAGAGCTCTGGAAACACCATATATTTT.

The chain has TRBV18 and TRBJ2-5; 9 nucleotides align to TRBD2. There are 16 residues in the CDR3. Germline V gene data show CDR1 as KGHSH and CDR2 as LQKENI. Unmatched junction bases numbered 7, after V lost 0 bases and J lost 5 bases. Here the CDR3 DNA reads TGTGCCAGCTCACCACCTCTAGCGGGGAGACCGGAGACCCAGTACTTC. Its protein is CASSPPLAGRPETQYF.

This chain joins TRBV7-3 and TRBJ2-3; no clear D gene. The CDR3 length is 15 residues. Deletions cut 1 base from V and 0 bases from J, with 8 bases between. Germline CDR1 and CDR2: SGHTA and FQGTGA. CDR3: CASSLNYGSTDTQYF. CDR3 DNA: TGTGCCAGCAGCTTAAACTACGGTAGCACAGATACGCAGTATTTT.

This clone has more than one count but fewer than ten. The chain uses TRBV9 and TRBJ1-1, with 7 bases matching TRBD1. CDR3 length equals 15 residues. V lost 2 bases to trimming and J lost 4 bases; unmatched junction nucleotides: 8. The germline V gene encodes CDR1 SGDLS and CDR2 YYNGEE. CDR3 DNA sequence: TGTGCCAGCAGCGTCGTACAGGGGATAGGCACTGAAGCTTTCTTT. Its protein is CASSVVQGIGTEAFF.

V gene TRBV6-5 combines with J gene TRBJ2-5, with no clear D. V lost 6 bases to trimming and J lost 5 bases, with 13 bases between them. The germline CDR1 and CDR2 sequences are MNHEY and SVGAGI. This CDR3 comprises 13 residues. CDR3 sequence (DNA): TGTGCCAGCAGCAATGGGTACCGGGAGACCCAGTACTTC. It encodes CASSNGYRETQYF.